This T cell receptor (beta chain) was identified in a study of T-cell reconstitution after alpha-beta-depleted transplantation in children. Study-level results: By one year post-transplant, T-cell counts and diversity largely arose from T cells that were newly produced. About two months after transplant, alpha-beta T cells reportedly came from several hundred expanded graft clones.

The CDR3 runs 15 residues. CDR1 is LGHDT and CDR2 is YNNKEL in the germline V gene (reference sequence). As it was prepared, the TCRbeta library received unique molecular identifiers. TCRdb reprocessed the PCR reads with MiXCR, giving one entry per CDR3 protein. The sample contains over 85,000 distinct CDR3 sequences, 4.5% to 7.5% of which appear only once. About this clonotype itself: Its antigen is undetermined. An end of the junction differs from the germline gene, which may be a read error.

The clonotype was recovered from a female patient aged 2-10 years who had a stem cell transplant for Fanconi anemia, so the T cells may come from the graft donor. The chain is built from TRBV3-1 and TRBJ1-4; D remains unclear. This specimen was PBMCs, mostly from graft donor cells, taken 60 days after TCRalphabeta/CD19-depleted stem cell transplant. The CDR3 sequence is CASCQVKGVGEKLFF. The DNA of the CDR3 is TGTGCCAGCTGCCAAGTTAAGGGCGTCGGTGAAAAACTGTTTTTT.